The entry that follows covers one T cell receptor beta chain sequence. Its target is not known. This entry comes from a study of OX40 agonist ivuxolimab in advanced cancers. On the study more broadly: Patients were given ivuxolimab, an antibody that agonizes OX40 (CD134). Hepatocellular carcinoma, melanoma, renal cell or head and neck cancer was diagnosed in the dose-escalation patients. Partial responses were achieved by three patients, one with hepatocellular carcinoma and two with cutaneous melanoma.

V lost 6 bases and J lost 3; bases outside the gene matches: 4. The CDR3 contains 13 residues. The germline V gene encodes CDR1 SNHLY and CDR2 FYNNEI. Here immunoSEQ multiplex PCR was the method, and the copy in TCRdb shows in-frame clones only, minus some. In the table there are about 18,000 clones, around 85% of which are singletons. Notes on the study in general: Expanded clones tended on average to be more numerous among CD8+ T cells than CD4+.

This chain joins TRBV2 and TRBJ1-1; 7 bases match TRBD1. The source was CD4+ or CD8+ T cells sorted from blood, collected in a trial of the OX40 agonist ivuxolimab. The source of this sequence is an adult with an advanced solid tumor such as melanoma, head and neck, liver or kidney cancer. The DNA for the CDR3 is TGTGCCAGCAGGGTACAGGGGTACACTGAAGCTTTCTTT. Its protein product is CASRVQGYTEAFF.